The 5 T cell receptor beta chains reported below all come from one sample, sequenced in a study of Graves' ophthalmopathy and Graves' hyperthyroidism. Amplification of the TCR beta CDR3 regions used RNA transcripts (as template). HTBI primers were employed in first-round RT-PCR, then a second-round multiplex PCR followed. TCRdb re-analysed the multiplex PCR reads in MiXCR, keeping a single row per CDR3 protein. Counted here are approximately 700,000 distinct CDR3 sequences, under 50% occurring once; the ten biggest clones make up 3.3%. The sequencing input was peripheral blood. The receptors stem from an adult man with Graves' ophthalmopathy.

V gene TRBV10-3 combines with J gene TRBJ1-1, with 11 bases lining up with TRBD1. CDR3 length: 15 amino acids. Germline V CDR1 and CDR2: ENHRY, SYGVKD. The V gene end was trimmed by 6 bases and the J gene end by 4 bases; junction bases not matched to a gene: 7. The CDR3 coding sequence is TGTGCCATCAGATCACCCGGGACAGGGGGCACTGAAGCTTTCTTT. This codes for CAIRSPGTGGTEAFF.

This clonotype was detected many times. The CDR3 sequence: CAIQDRGEPNYGYTF. CDR3 nucleotide sequence: TGTGCCATCCAGGACAGGGGGGAACCAAACTATGGCTACACCTTC. V gene TRBV10-3 combines with J gene TRBJ1-2; TRBD1 matches 10 bases. The CDR3 loop spans 15 amino acids. From germline, CDR1 is ENHRY and CDR2 SYGVKD. The junction had 8 bases not matched to a gene; V was cut back by 8 bases and J by 2 bases.

The table lists this clonotype with many counts. V and J are TRBV7-2 and TRBJ2-7; D tentatively reads TRBD1 or TRBD2 (5 bases each). CDR3 length equals 15 residues. Between the trimmed V and J ends, which lost 1 base and 1 base, there was a span of 11 bases. Per germline, CDR1 SGHTA and CDR2 FQGNSA. The CDR3 sequence: CASSLVWDASYEQYF. CDR3 bases: TGTGCCAGCAGCTTAGTCTGGGACGCTTCCTACGAGCAGTACTTC.

This clonotype has a handful of counts. The chain couples TRBV12-3 or TRBV12-4 to TRBJ1-2; 7 bases are shared with TRBD1. This CDR3 is 15 amino acids long. J gave up 8 bases and V 6 bases, and 15 bases lay outside the gene matches. Here the CDR3 DNA reads TGTGCCAGCAGCTTGGAAGTATGGCAGGGGGAGGGCTACACCTTC. This encodes CASSLEVWQGEGYTF.

The table lists this clonotype with many counts. This chain links TRBV18 with TRBJ1-1; D is unresolved. CDR1 is KGHSH and CDR2 is LQKENI in the germline V gene. The CDR3 has 13 amino acids. Trimming removed 8 bases at V and 1 base at J, with 11 bases between. The CDR3 DNA follows: TGTGCCAGCAGCCCGGGCGGGAACACTGAAGCTTTCTTT. Translating gives CASSPGGNTEAFF.